The 20 T cell receptor beta chains below all came from one sample that was sequenced in a study of shared clonotypes between healthy human individuals. Naive CD8 isolation took CD45RO-negative cells positively selected for CCR7 and excluded terminally differentiated effector memory CD45RA+ cells. TCRdb keeps only in-frame clones here, not all; method: immunoSEQ multiplex PCR. The repertoire holds hundreds of thousands of clones, with 98% as singletons. Source material: naive CD8+ T cells sorted from blood. These receptors were obtained from a young man in good health.

V gene TRBV7-9 combines with J gene TRBJ1-2; D may be TRBD1 (6 bases). Germline V gene lookup returns CDR1 SEHNR and CDR2 FQNEAQ (reference sequence). The CDR3 is 14 residues long. Trimming stripped 5 bases from V and 2 bases from J, with 12 bases between. This CDR3 reads CASSPRDKNYGYTF. The CDR3 bases are TGTGCCAGCAGCCCGAGGGACAAAAACTATGGCTACACCTTC.

Points on this clone: The sample carries other DNA sequences with the same CDR3. This sequence joins TRBV4-3 and TRBJ2-7; TRBD2 matches at 9 bases. The J segment lost 2 bases and the V segment lost 0 bases, leaving 2 bases of the junction unmatched. Germline V CDR1 and CDR2: LGHNA, YSLEER. The CDR3 runs 15 residues. The CDR3 coding sequence is TGCGCCAGCAGCCAAGATTTAGCGGGGGCCTACGAGCAGTACTTC. Its protein product is CASSQDLAGAYEQYF.

The V gene is TRBV13, the J gene TRBJ2-3; TRBD2 aligns across 10 bases. Unmatched junction bases numbered 7, after V lost 4 bases and J lost 3 bases. Germline values: CDR1 PRHDT, CDR2 FYEKMQ (reference sequence). The CDR3 consists of 16 residues. CDR3 in DNA: TGTGCCAGCAGCTCGCGGCTAGCGGGAGTGACAGATACGCAGTATTTT. Residues: CASSSRLAGVTDTQYF.

The gene calls are TRBV14 and TRBJ2-2; a weak D match, TRBD2 (6 bases). This CDR3 has 17 residues. Germline CDR1 and CDR2: SGHDN and FVKESK. V was pared by 1 base and J by 5 bases, with 17 bases between. In nucleotides, the CDR3 is TGTGCCAGCAGCCAAGGCGAGGGCCTAGCGTTGACCGGGGAGCTGTTTTTT. Encoded protein: CASSQGEGLALTGELFF.

The genes are TRBV5-1 and TRBJ1-1; no clear D gene. Germline lookup yields CDR1 SGHRS and CDR2 YFSETQ. The CDR3 loop spans 15 amino acids. V was clipped by 2 bases and J by 1 base, with 12 bases between them. CDR3 DNA: TGCGCCAGCAGCTTAGGGCCCAAAGGGAACACTGAAGCTTTCTTT. Translation: CASSLGPKGNTEAFF.

This chain joins TRBV7-9 and TRBJ2-4; 9 bases agree with TRBD2. The trim removed 3 bases at V and 7 bases at J, leaving 16 bases unmatched. CDR3 length: 18 residues. Germline CDR1 reads SEHNR; CDR2 reads FQNEAQ (reference sequence). This CDR3 is CASSFSGTSPHGRNIQYF. In nucleotides, the CDR3 is TGTGCCAGCAGCTTTTCTGGGACTAGCCCCCATGGAAGGAACATTCAGTACTTC.

Note on this clone: The same CDR3 is also encoded by other DNA sequences in this sample. The chain links TRBV6-5 to TRBJ1-1; no firm D call. This CDR3 region has 12 residues. V was trimmed by 2 bases and J by 6 bases, leaving 7 bases between them. The germline gives CDR1 MNHEY, CDR2 SVGAGI. CDR3 sequence (DNA): TGTGCCAGCAGTTACGGCGGGCCTGAAGCTTTCTTT. It yields the protein CASSYGGPEAFF.

The chain is built from TRBV5-1 and TRBJ2-7, with TRBD2 identical over 7 bases. The germline V gene encodes CDR1 SGHRS and CDR2 YFSETQ. V was pared by 1 base and J by 6 bases, with 10 bases of the junction left unmatched. The CDR3 is made up of 15 amino acids. The chain's CDR3 is CASSLWGEAGTEQYF. The DNA for the CDR3 is TGCGCCAGCAGCTTGTGGGGGGAAGCGGGGACCGAGCAGTACTTC. Looking up the rest from reference TRBV5-1 and TRBJ2-7 gives the full variable domain: KAGVTQTPRYLIKTRGQQVTLSCSPISGHRSVSWYQQTPGQGLQFLFEYFSETQRNKGNFPGRFSGRQFSNSRSEMNVSTLELGDSALYLCASSLWGEAGTEQYFGPGTRLTVT.

The gene calls are TRBV5-4 and TRBJ2-7; TRBD1 is a possible D gene (6 bases). This CDR3 region has 13 residues. The V end was cut by 0 bases, the J end by 5 bases, with 9 bases between. Germline V CDR1 and CDR2: SGHNT, YYREEE (reference sequence). Here the CDR3 reads CASSLDRDDEQYF. CDR3 bases: TGTGCCAGCAGCTTGGACAGGGACGACGAGCAGTACTTC. Looking up the rest from reference TRBV5-4 and TRBJ2-7 gives the full variable domain: ETGVTQSPTHLIKTRGQQVTLRCSSQSGHNTVSWYQQALGQGPQFIFQYYREEENGRGNFPPRFSGLQFPNYSSELNVNALELDDSALYLCASSLDRDDEQYFGPGTRLTVT.

This clone was observed once. V and J are TRBV30 and TRBJ2-5; 9 bases line up with TRBD1. CDR3 length: 15 amino acids. After removal of 0 bases from V and 5 bases from J, the junction contained 7 bases not matched to a gene. The germline V gene has CDR1 GTSNPN and CDR2 SVGIG (reference sequence). The CDR3 region has the DNA TGTGCCTGGAGTGTAACAGGGGGCGGTGGGGAGACCCAGTACTTC. Translated, it gives CAWSVTGGGGETQYF.

This clone showed up just once. V is TRBV29-1 and J is TRBJ2-5; D possibly uses TRBD1 or TRBD2 (5 bases each). Germline CDR1 and CDR2: SQVTM and ANQGSEA. The V end was cut by 6 bases, the J end by 1 base, with 18 bases between. The CDR3 covers 15 residues. CDR3 DNA: TGCAGCGTCACGATAGGCGTGGGGGTCCAAGAGACCCAGTACTTC. As protein: CSVTIGVGVQETQYF.

The chain couples TRBV29-1 to TRBJ2-1, with 8 bases aligning to TRBD1. The CDR3 is made up of 13 amino acids. Germline V gene data show CDR1 as SQVTM and CDR2 as ANQGSEA. The CDR3 coding sequence is TGCACCTCGATGGACAGGGACTACAATGAGCAGTTCTTC. This translates into CTSMDRDYNEQFF.

The J gene is TRBJ1-2, the V gene TRBV19; the D is unclear. CDR3 length: 12 residues. Trimming pared 7 bases from V and 5 bases from J, leaving 11 bases between. Germline-derived CDR1 and CDR2 are LNHDA and SQIVND (reference sequence). Here the CDR3 reads CASTDRLYGYTF. In DNA, the CDR3 is TGTGCCAGTACCGACCGGTTATATGGCTACACCTTC.

The chain recombines TRBV6-1 with TRBJ1-1; maybe TRBD1 (5 bases). Germline values: CDR1 MNHNS, CDR2 SASEGT. V was shortened by 7 bases and J by 1 base, with 10 bases between the two germline ends. The CDR3 totals 13 residues. CDR3: CASTQRGNTEAFF. CDR3 bases: TGTGCCAGCACCCAAAGGGGGAACACTGAAGCTTTCTTT.

V and J are TRBV4-2 and TRBJ2-7; 8 nucleotides line up with TRBD2. From germline, CDR1 is LGHNA and CDR2 YNFKEQ. V shed 9 bases, J shed 2 bases, and the junction held 6 bases outside the gene matches. This CDR3 is 13 amino acids long. The CDR3 region has the DNA TGTGCCAGTTCTACTAGCGGTCCCTACGAGCAGTACTTC. As protein: CASSTSGPYEQYF.

The chain couples TRBV10-1 to TRBJ2-7; 9 bases agree with TRBD1. V dropped 3 bases and J dropped 5; count of bases not matched to a gene: 5. Germline CDR1 reads WNHNN; CDR2 reads SYGVQD (reference sequence). The CDR3 has 14 residues. CDR3 in DNA: TGCGCCAGCAGTGACCCCGGGACAGGGAACGAGCAGTACTTC. Encoded protein: CASSDPGTGNEQYF.

The chain uses TRBV5-1 and TRBJ1-1; D gene ambiguous. The V end lost 4 bases, the J end lost 7 bases, and 11 bases lay between the germline ends. Germline CDR1 and CDR2: SGHRS and YFSETQ. CDR3 length: 12 amino acids. CDR3 sequence: CASSAESNEAFF. CDR3 nucleotide sequence: TGCGCCAGCAGCGCAGAATCCAATGAAGCTTTCTTT.

The chain carries TRBV7-9 and TRBJ2-7; 9 nucleotides line up with TRBD2. V shed 6 bases, J shed 0 bases, and the junction held 9 bases outside the gene matches. There are 16 residues in the CDR3. The germline V gene has CDR1 SEHNR and CDR2 FQNEAQ (reference sequence). For the CDR3, the DNA is TGTGCCAGCAGACCTTCTAGCGGGACTGACTCCTACGAGCAGTACTTC. It encodes CASRPSSGTDSYEQYF. Supplemented by reference TRBV7-9 and TRBJ2-7, the full variable domain reads DTGVSQNPRHKITKRGQNVTFRCDPISEHNRLYWYRQTLGQGPEFLTYFQNEAQLEKSRLLSDRFSAERPKGSFSTLEIQRTEQGDSAMYLCASRPSSGTDSYEQYFGPGTRLTVT.

This clone was observed a single time. The rearrangement uses TRBV14 and TRBJ2-5; possibly TRBD2 for D (6 bases). V shed 3 bases and J shed 3 bases, with 26 bases lying between them. CDR1 is SGHDN and CDR2 is FVKESK in the germline V gene. This CDR3 is built from 19 residues. The CDR3 sequence: CASSQTSVTGLTREETQYF. The CDR3 DNA reads as TGTGCCAGCAGCCAGACCAGCGTTACCGGACTGACTAGGGAAGAGACCCAGTACTTC.

J is TRBJ1-5 and V is TRBV28; weak D call: TRBD1 (6 bases). Germline assignment: CDR1 MDHEN and CDR2 SYDVKM. V lost 3 bases and J lost 7, with 10 bases in between. The CDR3 contains 13 residues. CDR3 in DNA: TGTGCCAGCAGTTTCCACGGGGGCCAGCCCCAGCATTTT. It specifies CASSFHGGQPQHF.